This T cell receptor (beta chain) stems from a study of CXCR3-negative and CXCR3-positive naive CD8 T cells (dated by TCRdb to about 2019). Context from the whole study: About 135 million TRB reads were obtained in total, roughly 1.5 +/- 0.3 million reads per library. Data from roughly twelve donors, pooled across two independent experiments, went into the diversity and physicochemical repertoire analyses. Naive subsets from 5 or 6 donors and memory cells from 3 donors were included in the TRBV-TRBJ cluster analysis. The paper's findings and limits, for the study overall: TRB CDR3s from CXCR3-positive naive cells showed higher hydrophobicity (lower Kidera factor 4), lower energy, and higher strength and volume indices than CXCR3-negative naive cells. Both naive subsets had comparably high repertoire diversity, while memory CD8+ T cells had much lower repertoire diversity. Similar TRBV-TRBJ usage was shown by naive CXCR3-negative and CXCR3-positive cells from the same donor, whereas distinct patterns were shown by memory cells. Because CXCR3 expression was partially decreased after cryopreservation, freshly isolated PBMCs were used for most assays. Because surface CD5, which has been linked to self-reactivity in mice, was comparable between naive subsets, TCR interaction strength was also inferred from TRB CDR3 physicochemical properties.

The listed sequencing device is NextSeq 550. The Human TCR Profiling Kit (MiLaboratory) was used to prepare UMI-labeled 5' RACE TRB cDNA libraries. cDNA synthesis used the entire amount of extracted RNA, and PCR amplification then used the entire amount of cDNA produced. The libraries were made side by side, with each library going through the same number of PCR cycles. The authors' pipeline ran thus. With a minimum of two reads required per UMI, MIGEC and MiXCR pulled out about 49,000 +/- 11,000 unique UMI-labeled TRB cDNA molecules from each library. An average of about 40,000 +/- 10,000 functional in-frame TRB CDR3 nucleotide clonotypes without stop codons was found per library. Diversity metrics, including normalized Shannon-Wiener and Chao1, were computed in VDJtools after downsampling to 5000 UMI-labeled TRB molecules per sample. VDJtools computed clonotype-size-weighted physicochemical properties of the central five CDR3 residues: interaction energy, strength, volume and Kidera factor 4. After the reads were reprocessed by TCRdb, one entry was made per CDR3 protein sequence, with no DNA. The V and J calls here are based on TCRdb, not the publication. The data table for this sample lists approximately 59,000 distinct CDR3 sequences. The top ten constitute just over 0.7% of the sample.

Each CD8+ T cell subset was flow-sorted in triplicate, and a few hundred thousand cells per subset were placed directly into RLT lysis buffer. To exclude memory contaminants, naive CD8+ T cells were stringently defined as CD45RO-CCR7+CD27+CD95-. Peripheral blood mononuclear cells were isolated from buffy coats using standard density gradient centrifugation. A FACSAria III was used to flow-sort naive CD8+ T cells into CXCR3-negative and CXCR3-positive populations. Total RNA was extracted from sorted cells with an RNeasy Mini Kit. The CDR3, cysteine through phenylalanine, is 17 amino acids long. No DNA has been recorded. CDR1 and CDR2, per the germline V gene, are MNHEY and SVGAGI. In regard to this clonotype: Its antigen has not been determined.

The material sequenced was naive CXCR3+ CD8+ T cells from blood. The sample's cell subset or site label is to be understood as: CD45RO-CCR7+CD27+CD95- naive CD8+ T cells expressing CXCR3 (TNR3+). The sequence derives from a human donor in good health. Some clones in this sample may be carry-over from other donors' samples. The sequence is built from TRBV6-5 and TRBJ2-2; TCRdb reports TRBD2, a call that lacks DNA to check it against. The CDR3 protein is CASSYSLEGLGTGELFF.